This is a list of T cell receptor beta chains from one sample in a study of identical twins. Each CDR3 protein is one row after TCRdb ran MiXCR on the 5' RACE reads. In the table there are 200,000 to 250,000 distinct CDR3 sequences, more than 6.5% of which are singletons. These data were also filed under a second study, of yellow fever vaccine responses in identical twins.

Sequencing was done on a sample of memory (CD45RO+) T cells sorted from blood. The receptors were sampled from a woman aged 18-29 years in good health. Both conserved end residues are part of each CDR3. Each record gives: CDR3 length, D gene, clone size, V gene, J gene, CDR3 protein, CDR3 DNA. The D gene is left open where the match is weak. Rows may omit the clone size; those that give it use once, few, many or a size class.

>13|-|medium-sized|TRBV7-2|TRBJ2-7
CASSLGISYEQYF
TGTGCCAGCAGCTTAGGTATCTCCTACGAGCAGTACTTC
>12|TRBD1|-|TRBV11-3|TRBJ1-1
CASSTGDRVTFF
TGTGCCAGCAGCACCGGGGACAGGGTTACTTTCTTT
>15|-|-|TRBV7-2|TRBJ2-6
CATTKGRAGANVLTF
TGTGCCACAACCAAGGGCAGGGCTGGGGCCAACGTCCTGACTTTC
>11|-|few|TRBV6-6|TRBJ2-1
CASRGLNEQFF
TGTGCCAGCAGGGGATTGAATGAGCAGTTCTTC
>16|TRBD1|many|TRBV12-3/TRBV12-4|TRBJ2-5
CASSTGTGAYQETQYF
TGTGCCAGCAGCACCGGGACAGGGGCCTACCAAGAGACCCAGTACTTC
>15|-|many|TRBV3-1|TRBJ1-1
CASSPNGRGLTEAFF
TGTGCCAGCAGCCCTAACGGGAGGGGACTAACTGAAGCTTTCTTT
>14|TRBD1|many|TRBV12-3/TRBV12-4|TRBJ2-2
CASVTGLNTGELFF
TGTGCCAGCGTGACAGGGCTGAACACCGGGGAGCTGTTTTTT
>14|TRBD1|many|TRBV20-1|TRBJ1-6
CSARRTGDNSPLHF
TGCAGTGCTAGGCGGACAGGGGATAATTCACCCCTCCACTTT
>14|-|few|TRBV29-1|TRBJ1-1
CSVVLPGTNTEAFF
TGCAGCGTTGTTCTCCCGGGAACGAACACTGAAGCTTTCTTT
>15|TRBD2|few|TRBV6-5|TRBJ2-7
CASSSRTSGGYEQYF
TGTGCCAGCAGTTCTAGGACTAGCGGAGGCTACGAGCAGTACTTC
>16|-|few|TRBV20-1|TRBJ2-7
CSARDMETPTYYEQYF
TGCAGTGCTAGAGATATGGAGACTCCTACATACTACGAGCAGTACTTC
>13|-|-|TRBV30|TRBJ2-2
CAWSVFGAGELFF
TGTGCCTGGAGTGTTTTTGGTGCCGGGGAGCTGTTTTTT
>14|-|-|TRBV3-1|TRBJ2-5
CASSQGERIETQYF
TGTGCCAGCAGCCAAGGAGAGCGAATAGAGACCCAGTACTTC
>15|TRBD1|few|TRBV2|TRBJ2-7
CASSQGQFNSYEQYF
TGTGCCAGCAGTCAGGGACAGTTTAACTCCTACGAGCAGTACTTC
>14|-|few|TRBV28|TRBJ2-4
CASSYRLAKNIQYF
TGTGCCAGCAGTTACAGACTAGCCAAAAACATTCAGTACTTC
>16|TRBD1|few|TRBV12-3/TRBV12-4|TRBJ1-5
CASSRGQGGSNQPQHF
TGTGCCAGCAGTCGAGGACAGGGAGGAAGCAATCAGCCCCAGCATTTT
>14|-|many|TRBV20-1|TRBJ2-7
CSATPRDRSYEQYF
TGCAGTGCTACCCCGAGGGACCGTTCCTACGAGCAGTACTTC
>15|-|few|TRBV7-2|TRBJ2-1
CASSTRGLADNEQFF
TGTGCCAGCAGCACAAGGGGATTAGCAGACAATGAGCAGTTCTTC
>15|-|few|TRBV28|TRBJ2-3
CASSLSDSITDTQYF
TGTGCCAGCAGTTTATCTGACTCCATAACAGATACGCAGTATTTT
>15|TRBD1|many|TRBV4-2|TRBJ2-7
CASSQEDRGSYEQYF
TGTGCCAGCAGCCAAGAGGACAGGGGATCCTACGAGCAGTACTTC
>16|TRBD1|many|TRBV25-1|TRBJ2-7
CASSEYIAGGSYEQYF
TGTGCCAGCAGTGAATATATCGCAGGGGGAAGCTACGAGCAGTACTTC
>14|-|-|TRBV5-1|TRBJ2-5
CASSLAGSQETQYF
TGCGCCAGCTCCCTGGCCGGCAGTCAAGAGACCCAGTACTTC
>15|TRBD2|many|TRBV7-2|TRBJ2-2
CASSSSGGTAGELFF
TGTGCCAGCAGCTCCAGCGGGGGAACCGCCGGGGAGCTGTTTTTT
>16|TRBD2|many|TRBV6-5|TRBJ2-1
CASSYGTSGRRREQFF
TGTGCCAGCAGTTACGGGACTAGCGGGCGTCGACGTGAGCAGTTCTTC
>11|-|-|TRBV3-1|TRBJ1-5
CASSQGQGQHF
TGTGCCAGCAGCCAAGGGCAGGGCCAGCATTTT
>17|TRBD2|many|TRBV15|TRBJ2-1
CATSRDRAAGGDNEQFF
TGTGCCACCAGCAGAGATCGTGCAGCGGGAGGGGACAATGAGCAGTTCTTC
>13|TRBD1|-|TRBV10-1|TRBJ1-6
CASLSGGVSPLHF
TGCGCCAGCCTCTCAGGGGGCGTTTCACCCCTCCACTTT
>14|-|-|TRBV7-8|TRBJ2-7
CASRDRIPGNEQYF
TGTGCCAGCAGAGACCGTATACCGGGTAACGAGCAGTACTTC
>15|-|many|TRBV5-1|TRBJ1-6
CASSLAPGANSPLHF
TGCGCCAGCAGCTTGGCGCCAGGGGCTAATTCACCCCTCCACTTT